This T cell receptor beta chain was profiled in a study of cytomegalovirus exposure and HLA in healthy donors. After removal of 4 bases from V and 3 bases from J, the junction contained 13 bases not matched to a gene. This CDR3 is 18 amino acids long. CDR1 LGHNA and CDR2 YSLEER come from the germline V gene. The study ran its PCR with 60 Vbeta and 13 Jbeta primers. Repertoires were generated with immunoSEQ multiplex PCR, while TCRdb's copy carries only in-frame clones and drops some. The sample records around 80,000 clones, about 75% being singletons. Source material: PBMCs. This sequence originates from a female donor in good health and CMV-seronegative. The rearrangement uses TRBV4-3 and TRBJ2-3; TRBD2 aligns across 10 bases. CDR3 sequence (DNA): TGCGCCAGCAGCCGCTCCTTTATAGCGGGGGGCTCGACAGATACGCAGTATTTT. Its protein product is CASSRSFIAGGSTDTQYF.